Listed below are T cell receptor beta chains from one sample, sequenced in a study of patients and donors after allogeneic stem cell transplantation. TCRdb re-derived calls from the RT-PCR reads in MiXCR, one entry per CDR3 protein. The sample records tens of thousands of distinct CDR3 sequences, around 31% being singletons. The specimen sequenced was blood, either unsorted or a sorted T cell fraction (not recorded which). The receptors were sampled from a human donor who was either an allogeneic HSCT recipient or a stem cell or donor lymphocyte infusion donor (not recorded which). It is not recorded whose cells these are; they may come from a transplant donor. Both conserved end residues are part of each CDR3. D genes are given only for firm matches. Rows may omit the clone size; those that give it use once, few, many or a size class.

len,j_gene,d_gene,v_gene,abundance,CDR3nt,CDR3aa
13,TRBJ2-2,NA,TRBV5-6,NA,TGTGCCAGCAGCTTTATAAGCACCGGGGAGCTGTTTTTT,CASSFISTGELFF
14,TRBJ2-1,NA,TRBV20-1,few,TGCAGTGCGAGGGACGCGACTAGCTACAATGAGCAGTTCTTC,CSARDATSYNEQFF
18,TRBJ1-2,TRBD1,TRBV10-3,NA,TGTGCCATCATCACCGATGCCCCCGGGACAGGGTTTAACTATGGCTACACCTTC,CAIITDAPGTGFNYGYTF
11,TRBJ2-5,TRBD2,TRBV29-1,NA,TGCAGCGGCCGGGGGGGGGAGACCCAGTACTTC,CSGRGGETQYF
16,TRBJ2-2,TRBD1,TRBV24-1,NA,TGTGCCACCAGTGATTACCAAGACAGGGGCACCGGGGAGCTGTTTTTT,CATSDYQDRGTGELFF
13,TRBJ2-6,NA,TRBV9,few,TGTGCCAGCAGCGTAGTTGGGCACAACGTCCTGACTTTC,CASSVVGHNVLTF
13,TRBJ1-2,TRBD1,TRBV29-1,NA,TGCAGCGTTGGGGACAGGGGCGCCTATGGCTACACCTTC,CSVGDRGAYGYTF
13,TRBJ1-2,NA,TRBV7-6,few,TGTGCCAGCAGCTTAGCGAAAGGGTTGGGCTACACCTTC,CASSLAKGLGYTF
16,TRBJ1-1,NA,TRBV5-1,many,TGCGCCAGCAGCTTGGTTGATCGGGGGGCGAACACTGAAGCTTTCTTT,CASSLVDRGANTEAFF
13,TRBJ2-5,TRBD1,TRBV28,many,TGTGCCAGCCTTCAGGGGGAAGGGGAGACCCAGTACTTC,CASLQGEGETQYF
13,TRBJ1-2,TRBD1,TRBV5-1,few,TGCGCCAGCAGCTTTGGGACAGCCTATGGCTACACCTTC,CASSFGTAYGYTF
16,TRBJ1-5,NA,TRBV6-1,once,TGTGCCAGCAGTCCCGCCGGGCTCCTAGGGAATCAGCCCCAGCATTTT,CASSPAGLLGNQPQHF
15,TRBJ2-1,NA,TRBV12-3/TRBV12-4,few,TGTGCCAGCAGTTTAGTATCGACAGTTCACAATGAGCAGTTCTTC,CASSLVSTVHNEQFF
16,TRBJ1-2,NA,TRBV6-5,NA,TGTGCCAGCAGTTACTCGACGGCCGGGACCACTTATGGCTACACCTTC,CASSYSTAGTTYGYTF
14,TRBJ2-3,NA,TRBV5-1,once,TGCGCCATCAAGACAGGACGAAGCACAGATACGCAGTATTTT,CAIKTGRSTDTQYF
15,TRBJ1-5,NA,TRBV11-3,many,TGTGCCAGCACTACCTATCCCTCTGTCGCGCAGCCCCAGCATTTT,CASTTYPSVAQPQHF